The entry below describes one T cell receptor beta chain. This clone has a handful of counts. It lacks a known antigen. No much larger clonotype is one base removed from it; base qualities were not supplied. This sample is drawn from a study of blood T cell repertoires in COVID-19 (TCRdb year 2020). As for the study more broadly: Samples from collaborators originated in the United States, Italy and Spain and spanned both the acute and convalescent phases of COVID-19. The prospective study material was composed of cDNA or gDNA derived from T cells, B-cell-depleted T cells, or PBMCs. The dataset comprised deeply sampled blood TCRbeta repertoires from subjects exposed to, actively infected with, or recovered from COVID-19. The repertoires were made available in a free public database intended to serve as a resource for research on the immune response to SARS-CoV-2. The samples were drawn from two sources: the first 160 participants of the ongoing ImmuneRACE study, and fewer than 1,500 subjects contributed by 6 global collaborators. Sample metadata almost always included a de-identified subject ID, COVID-19 status, age in years and sex. Where HLA class I and class II types were available, the types were taken from metadata supplied by the sample provider, not from assay-based typing.

What the work shows at the level of the full study, not this receptor alone: Clinical and demographic metadata were provided uncurated, with the amount varying by source and participant.

Each collaborating institution followed its own protocols to collect whole blood in K2EDTA tubes. For TCRbeta analysis, collaborators shipped samples as frozen whole blood, isolated PBMCs, or DNA extracted from either of those sample types. From a lookup of the germline V gene (reference sequence), CDR1 and CDR2 are GTSNPN and SVGIG. The CDR3 runs 17 residues from the cysteine to the phenylalanine. The CDR3 DNA has 51 bases and is translated from base 1. The trim is 0 bases for V and 1 base for J, with a gap of 16 bases between the germline ends. TCRbeta CDR3 regions were amplified from genomic DNA by means of the immunoSEQ Assay, a bias-controlled multiplex PCR. Per the authors' processing: Within the assay, amplification of reference gene primers was used to estimate how many nucleated cells each sample contained. To quantify the absolute abundance of each unique TCRbeta CDR3 rearrangement, sequence reads were collapsed and filtered. For each sample, productive Simpson clonality was calculated as the square root of Simpson's diversity index across productive rearrangements. As stored in TCRdb, this immuneACCESS dataset retains in-frame rearrangements with V and J assigned. A fraction of the clones does not appear; measured against another copy, unresolved V genes explain less than half of the discrepancy, and the remainder lacks a known reason. The V and J calls and clone size were taken over from that table, and D and trimming were inferred from the DNA. This sample lists tens of thousands of clones; 89% were detected once. Around 1.6% of the sample is taken by the ten largest.

The TCR originated in a man aged 55 to 70 with acute or convalescent COVID-19. The chain links TRBV30 with TRBJ1-3; matching of 6 bases hints at TRBD1 as the D gene. The specimen was peripheral blood. The CDR3 protein is CAWSVLNLGASGNTIYF. The DNA sequence is given as TGTGCCTGGAGTGTTTTGAATTTGGGGGCTTCTGGAAACACCATATATTTT.